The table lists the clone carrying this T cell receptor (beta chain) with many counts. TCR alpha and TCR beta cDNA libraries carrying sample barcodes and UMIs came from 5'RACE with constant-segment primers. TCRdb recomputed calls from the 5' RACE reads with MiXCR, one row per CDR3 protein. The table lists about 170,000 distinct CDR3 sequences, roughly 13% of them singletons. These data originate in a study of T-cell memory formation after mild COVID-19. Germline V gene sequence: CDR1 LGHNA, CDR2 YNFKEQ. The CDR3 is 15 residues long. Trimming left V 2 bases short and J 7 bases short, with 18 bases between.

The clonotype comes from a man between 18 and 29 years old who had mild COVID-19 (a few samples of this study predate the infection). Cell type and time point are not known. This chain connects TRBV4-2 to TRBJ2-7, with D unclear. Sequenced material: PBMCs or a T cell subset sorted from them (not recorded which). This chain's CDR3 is CASSQTDTPLREQYF. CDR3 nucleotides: TGTGCCAGCAGCCAAACTGACACCCCGCTACGGGAGCAGTACTTC.